Presented here are 27 T cell receptor beta chains from one specimen sequenced in a study of blood T cell repertoires in COVID-19. The assay was immunoSEQ multiplex PCR, and TCRdb's table has in-frame clones only and misses some. The data contain under 200,000 clones, 80% of them singletons. Sequences were obtained from PBMCs or T cells enriched from blood (not recorded which). Receptors were obtained from a woman aged 55-69 years who had recovered from COVID-19.

This clone was detected only a few times. This CDR3 is CASSPPGGQRTQYF. For the CDR3, the DNA is TGTGCCAGCTCACCACCGGGGGGGCAGCGAACGCAGTATTTT. This chain joins TRBV18 and TRBJ2-3; tentative D call: TRBD2 (7 bases). The CDR3 has 14 residues. The germline CDR1 and CDR2 sequences are KGHSH and LQKENI. V was pared by 0 bases and J by 9 bases, with 13 bases between.

This clone was observed a single time. CDR3: CASSQPGDTQYF. Here the CDR3 DNA reads TGCGCCAGCAGCCAACCGGGAGATACGCAGTATTTT. The rearrangement uses TRBV4-1 and TRBJ2-3, with no clear D. Trimming stripped 2 bases from V and 5 bases from J, with 5 bases between. From germline, CDR1 is MGHRA and CDR2 YSYEKL. This CDR3 comprises 12 residues.

This clone was detected only a few times. The chain has TRBV2 and TRBJ1-2; TRBD1 is a possible D gene (6 bases). V lost 7 bases and J 6 bases, leaving 15 bases between the germline ends. The germline CDR1 and CDR2 sequences are SNHLY and FYNNEI. The CDR3 loop spans 13 amino acids. The CDR3 nucleotides are TGTGCCAGCACGATCCAGAGGGGGAATGGCTACACCTTC. This sequence encodes CASTIQRGNGYTF.

A few counts support this clone. The chain employs TRBV5-1 and TRBJ2-2, with 9 bases aligning to TRBD1. Looked up from germline, CDR1 is SGHRS and CDR2 is YFSETQ. This CDR3 is built from 15 residues. Germline trimming cut 7 bases from V and 6 bases from J; bases unmatched to any gene: 10. The CDR3 loop is CASRPGQGRAGELFF. CDR3 nucleotide sequence: TGCGCCAGCCGCCCGGGACAGGGTCGGGCCGGGGAGCTGTTTTTT.

The chain couples TRBV28 to TRBJ1-4; 7 bases line up with TRBD1. Germline assignment: CDR1 MDHEN and CDR2 SYDVKM. Trimming took 5 bases from V and 0 from J; bases not matched to a gene: 6. The length of the CDR3 is 16 residues. The CDR3 here is CASSQQGSSTNEKLFF. The CDR3 DNA reads TGTGCCAGCAGTCAACAGGGGTCCTCAACTAATGAAAAACTGTTTTTT.

This clone was seen once. A read error may account for a junction end that differs from germline. Written as DNA, the CDR3 is TGTGCTAGCAGCCACCTGCGGGACGGCGGTCGAACCGGGGAGCTGTTTTTT. Protein: CASSHLRDGGRTGELFF. The chain joins TRBV14 to TRBJ2-2; TRBD2 might be the D (6 bases). CDR1 SGHDN and CDR2 FVKESK come from the germline V gene. The CDR3 consists of 17 residues.

V usage is TRBV2 and J usage is TRBJ2-5, with 11 bases that match TRBD1. Germline CDR1 reads SNHLY; CDR2 reads FYNNEI. The CDR3 is made up of 17 amino acids. The junction had 8 bases not matched to a gene; V was cut back by 3 bases and J by 2 bases. CDR3 nucleotides: TGTGCCAGCAGTGATCCGAAGGGGGACAGGGGGCAAGAGACCCAGTACTTC. This encodes CASSDPKGDRGQETQYF.

V is TRBV7-8 and J is TRBJ1-1; D is perhaps TRBD1 (6 bases). V was trimmed by 1 base and J by 0 bases, leaving 12 bases between them. Germline values: CDR1 SGHVS, CDR2 FQNEAQ. CDR3 size: 16 residues. CDR3 loop: CASSLVTGIMNTEAFF. CDR3 nucleotide sequence: TGTGCCAGCAGCTTAGTTACAGGGATCATGAACACTGAAGCTTTCTTT. Full variable domain (rest looked up from reference TRBV7-8 and TRBJ1-1): GAGVSQSPRYKVAKRGQDVALRCDPISGHVSLFWYQQALGQGPEFLTYFQNEAQLDKSGLPSDRFFAERPEGSVSTLKIQRTQQEDSAVYLCASSLVTGIMNTEAFFGQGTRLTVV.

The rearrangement joins TRBV28 to TRBJ1-5; no clear D. Germline-derived CDR1 and CDR2 are MDHEN and SYDVKM. Trimming shortened V by 1 base and J by 3 bases, and 7 bases separated the two germline ends. This CDR3 has 14 amino acids. The CDR3 reads CASSLSGINQPQHF. The DNA for the CDR3 is TGTGCCAGCAGTTTATCGGGGATCAATCAGCCCCAGCATTTT.

The chain has TRBV9 and TRBJ2-2; D is perhaps TRBD2 (5 bases). The CDR3 extends over 15 amino acids. V was shortened by 0 bases and J by 4 bases, with 10 bases between the two germline ends. From germline, CDR1 is SGDLS and CDR2 YYNGEE. The DNA for the CDR3 is TGTGCCAGCAGCGTAGCACTAGGAAGCACCGGGGAGCTGTTTTTT. It specifies CASSVALGSTGELFF.

This sequence joins TRBV11-2 and TRBJ2-7; D not resolved. The CDR3 is 14 residues long. CDR1 is SGHAT, CDR2 FQNNGV, per germline. V lost 6 bases to trimming and J lost 0 bases, with 12 bases between them. CDR3 DNA sequence: TGTGCCAGCAGAAATACACGGAGCTCCTACGAGCAGTACTTC. This codes for CASRNTRSSYEQYF.

The J gene is TRBJ1-5, the V gene TRBV2, with D hard to call. Germline V gene sequence: CDR1 SNHLY, CDR2 FYNNEI. This CDR3 comprises 14 residues. Trimming took 6 bases from V and 3 from J, leaving 12 bases between them. CDR3 in amino acids: CASRRIQNNQPQHF. For the CDR3, the DNA is TGTGCCAGCAGAAGAATACAGAACAATCAGCCCCAGCATTTT.

This chain links TRBV24-1 with TRBJ2-1, with 8 nucleotides matching TRBD2. Trimming took 4 bases from V and 6 from J; bases not matched to a gene: 7. The length of the CDR3 is 15 residues. Germline loops: CDR1 KGHDR, CDR2 SFDVKD. CDR3 region: CATSEPGTRGNEQFF. The CDR3, as DNA: TGTGCCACCAGTGAACCTGGGACTAGGGGCAATGAGCAGTTCTTC.

The chain joins TRBV5-1 to TRBJ2-1; no reliable D call. The CDR3 loop spans 15 amino acids. With 0 bases removed from V and 1 base from J, the gap between germline ends came to 8 bases. CDR1 is SGHRS and CDR2 is YFSETQ in the germline V gene. The CDR3 nucleotides are TGCGCCAGCAGCTTGGGAGCTTTATCCTACAATGAGCAGTTCTTC. Its protein is CASSLGALSYNEQFF.

The chain carries TRBV4-1 and TRBJ2-1; 8 positions match TRBD1. The CDR3 runs 17 residues. V lost 0 bases and J lost 2; bases outside the gene matches: 6. Germline-derived CDR1 and CDR2 are MGHRA and YSYEKL. The CDR3 bases are TGCGCCAGCAGCCAAGATCCGCAGGGGGCGGCCTACAATGAGCAGTTCTTC. Translation gives CASSQDPQGAAYNEQFF.

The rearrangement links TRBV5-6 to TRBJ1-6; D is unresolved. Germline assignment: CDR1 SGHDT and CDR2 YYEEEE. This CDR3 is 13 amino acids long. The ends were cut back, 5 bases at V and 7 bases at J, with 10 bases in the middle. The CDR3 region is CASRGTENSPLHF. Written as DNA, the CDR3 is TGTGCCAGCAGAGGAACAGAGAATTCACCCCTCCACTTT.

This clone came up once. V is TRBV9 and J is TRBJ2-7; 10 bases map to TRBD1. J gave up 5 bases and V 4 bases, and 12 bases lay outside the gene matches. The germline V gene has CDR1 SGDLS and CDR2 YYNGEE. This CDR3 contains 16 residues. The DNA of the CDR3 is TGTGCCAGCAGCCCAGCATCCGGGACAGGGGCCCACGAGCAGTACTTC. This translates into CASSPASGTGAHEQYF.

The V call is TRBV12-3 or TRBV12-4, the J call TRBJ1-2; 8 bases are shared with TRBD1. This CDR3 contains 12 residues. V was pared by 6 bases and J by 8 bases, with 5 bases of the junction left unmatched. The CDR3 DNA reads TGTGCCAGCAGCCCCAGGGGGCGAGGCTACACCTTC. This encodes CASSPRGRGYTF.

This clone was seen a few times. V and J are TRBV5-4 and TRBJ2-7; D possibly corresponds to TRBD1 (6 bases). The CDR3 loop spans 15 amino acids. The V gene's germline CDR1 is SGHNT and CDR2 YYREEE (reference sequence). Deletions cut 0 bases from V and 7 bases from J, with 17 bases between. CDR3 sequence (DNA): TGTGCCAGCAGCTTGGATGGGCAGGGGATGAGGGAGCAGTACTTC. Amino acids: CASSLDGQGMREQYF.

The rearrangement joins TRBV2 to TRBJ2-7; no clear D gene. V lost 0 bases, J lost 3 bases, and 3 bases lay in between. Per the germline V gene, CDR1 is SNHLY and CDR2 is FYNNEI. The CDR3 is 12 residues long. The CDR3 loop reads CASSEAIYEQYF. CDR3 bases: TGTGCCAGCAGTGAAGCCATCTACGAGCAGTACTTC.

The rearrangement joins TRBV12-3 or TRBV12-4 to TRBJ1-1, with 7 bases matching TRBD1. Germline trimming cut 6 bases from V and 3 bases from J; bases unmatched to any gene: 4. The CDR3 covers 13 residues. The CDR3 reads CASSRTGDTEAFF. In nucleotides, the CDR3 is TGTGCCAGCAGCCGAACAGGGGACACTGAAGCTTTCTTT.

The chain couples TRBV5-6 to TRBJ1-6; possibly TRBD1 for D (5 bases). Germline CDR1 and CDR2: SGHDT and YYEEEE. CDR3 length: 14 residues. The V and J ends lost 0 bases and 9 bases respectively, with 10 bases between them. DNA for the CDR3: TGTGCCAGCAGCTTGGGTCCGGACATTTCACCCCTCCACTTT. This encodes CASSLGPDISPLHF. Looking up the rest from reference TRBV5-6 and TRBJ1-6 gives the full variable domain: DAGVTQSPTHLIKTRGQQVTLRCSPKSGHDTVSWYQQALGQGPQFIFQYYEEEERQRGNFPDRFSGHQFPNYSSELNVNALLLGDSALYLCASSLGPDISPLHFGNGTRLTVT.

This rearrangement joins TRBV7-2 to TRBJ1-4, with D perhaps TRBD1 (6 bases). The V end lost 8 bases, the J end lost 8 bases, and 15 bases lay between the germline ends. CDR3 length: 13 amino acids. Germline CDR1 is SGHTA and CDR2 is FQGNSA. The CDR3 DNA sequence: TGTGCCAGCGGGACACGATACGAAGAAAAACTGTTTTTT. Translating gives CASGTRYEEKLFF.

The chain uses TRBV4-1 and TRBJ1-4; D is unclear. CDR1 and CDR2 from the germline V gene are MGHRA and YSYEKL. The CDR3 totals 14 residues. V was clipped by 2 bases and J by 1 base, with 5 bases between them. The CDR3, as DNA: TGCGCCAGCAGCCAAACCGGAACTAATGAAAAACTGTTTTTT. Its translation: CASSQTGTNEKLFF.

This clone was observed a single time. This CDR3 reads CASSQVKEPSYEQYF. In DNA form, the CDR3 reads TGTGCCAGCAGCCAAGTAAAGGAGCCCTCCTACGAGCAGTACTTC. The gene calls are TRBV4-2 and TRBJ2-7; D is ambiguous. From germline, CDR1 is LGHNA and CDR2 YNFKEQ. CDR3 length: 15 amino acids. Trimming left V 1 base short and J 0 bases short, with 10 bases between.

This clone was seen a single time. The chain recombines TRBV3-1 (or the pseudogene TRBV3-2) with TRBJ2-3; D call uncertain. V was clipped by 1 base and J by 6 bases, with 14 bases between them. In germline, CDR1 is LGHDT, CDR2 YNNKEL (reference sequence). The CDR3 is made up of 15 amino acids. In nucleotides, the CDR3 is TGTGCCAGCAGCCAAGCGCTCAGGTATTCGGATACGCAGTATTTT. Translated, it gives CASSQALRYSDTQYF.

CDR3 amino acids: CASSFPNYGYTF. The DNA of the CDR3 is TGTGCCAGCAGCTTCCCAAACTATGGCTACACCTTC. This chain links TRBV11-2 with TRBJ1-2; D ambiguous. The CDR3 has 12 residues. The V gene's germline CDR1 is SGHAT and CDR2 FQNNGV. V lost 3 bases and J 2 bases, leaving 4 bases between the germline ends.